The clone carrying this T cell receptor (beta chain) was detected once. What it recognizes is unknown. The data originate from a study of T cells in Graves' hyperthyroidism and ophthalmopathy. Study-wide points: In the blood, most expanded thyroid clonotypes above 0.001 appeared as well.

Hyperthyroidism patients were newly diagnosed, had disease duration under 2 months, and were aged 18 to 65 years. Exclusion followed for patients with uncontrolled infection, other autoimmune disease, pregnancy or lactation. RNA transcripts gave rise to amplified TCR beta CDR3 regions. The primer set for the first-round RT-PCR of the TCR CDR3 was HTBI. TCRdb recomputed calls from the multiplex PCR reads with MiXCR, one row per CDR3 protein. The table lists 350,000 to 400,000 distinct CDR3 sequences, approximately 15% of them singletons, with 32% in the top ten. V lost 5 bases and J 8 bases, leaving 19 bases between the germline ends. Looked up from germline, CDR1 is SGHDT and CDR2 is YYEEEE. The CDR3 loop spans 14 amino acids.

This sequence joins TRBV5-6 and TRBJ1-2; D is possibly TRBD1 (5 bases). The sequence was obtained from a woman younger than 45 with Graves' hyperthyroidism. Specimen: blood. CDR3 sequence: CASSPGTAERGYTF. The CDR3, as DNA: TGTGCCAGCAGTCCAGGGACCGCTGAGAGGGGCTACACCTTC.